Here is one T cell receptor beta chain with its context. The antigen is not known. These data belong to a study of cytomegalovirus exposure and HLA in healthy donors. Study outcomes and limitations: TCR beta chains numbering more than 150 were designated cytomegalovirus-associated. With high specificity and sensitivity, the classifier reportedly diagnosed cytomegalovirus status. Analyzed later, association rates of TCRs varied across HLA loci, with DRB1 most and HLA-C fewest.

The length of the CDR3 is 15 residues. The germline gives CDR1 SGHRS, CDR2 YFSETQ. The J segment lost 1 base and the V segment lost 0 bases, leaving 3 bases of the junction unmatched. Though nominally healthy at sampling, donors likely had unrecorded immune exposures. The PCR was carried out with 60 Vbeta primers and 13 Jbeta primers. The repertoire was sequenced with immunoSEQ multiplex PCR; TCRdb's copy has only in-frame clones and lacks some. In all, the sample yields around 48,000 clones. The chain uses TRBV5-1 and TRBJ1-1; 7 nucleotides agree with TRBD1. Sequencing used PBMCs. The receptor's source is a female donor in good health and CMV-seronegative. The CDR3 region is CASSLAGQPNTEAFF. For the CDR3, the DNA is TGCGCCAGCAGCTTGGCGGGACAGCCGAACACTGAAGCTTTCTTT.